This T cell receptor beta chain was sequenced in a study of radiation and T cells in renal cell carcinoma. Time point described: blood 4 weeks post-SBRT, at nephrectomy. Described treatment: 15 Gy SBRT to primary tumor, nephrectomy 4 weeks later. Data came from immunoSEQ multiplex PCR; TCRdb stores just in-frame clones and leaves some out. The data show over 25,000 clones, more than 65% seen once. The TCR comes from a man in his sixties with renal cell carcinoma. The sample in question was blood, obtained from a patient whose treatment included radiotherapy and nephrectomy.

CDR3: CASSYIRDTTSQYF. The DNA for the CDR3 is TGTGCCAGCAGTTATATTAGGGACACCACTTCGCAGTATTTT. The J gene is TRBJ2-3, the V gene TRBV6-5; D is possibly TRBD1 (6 bases). The germline gives CDR1 MNHEY, CDR2 SVGAGI. Trimming took 3 bases from V and 10 from J, leaving 17 bases between them. The CDR3 spans 14 residues.